Reported below is one T cell receptor beta chain. Germline lookup yields CDR1 SGHAT and CDR2 FQNNGV. V was shortened by 3 bases and J by 5 bases, with 13 bases between the two germline ends. CDR3 length: 14 residues. The assay was immunoSEQ multiplex PCR, and TCRdb's table has in-frame clones only and misses some. This table has approximately 120,000 clones, around nine tenths appearing once. The data were obtained in a study of control samples from healthy donors and cancer patients. The sequenced sample consisted of blood. The origin of this receptor is a woman in her 50s in good health. J is TRBJ2-5 and V is TRBV11-2; D unclear. In nucleotides, the CDR3 is TGTGCCAGCAGCTTTCCCTACCTGAGGGAGACCCAGTACTTC. Translated, it gives CASSFPYLRETQYF.